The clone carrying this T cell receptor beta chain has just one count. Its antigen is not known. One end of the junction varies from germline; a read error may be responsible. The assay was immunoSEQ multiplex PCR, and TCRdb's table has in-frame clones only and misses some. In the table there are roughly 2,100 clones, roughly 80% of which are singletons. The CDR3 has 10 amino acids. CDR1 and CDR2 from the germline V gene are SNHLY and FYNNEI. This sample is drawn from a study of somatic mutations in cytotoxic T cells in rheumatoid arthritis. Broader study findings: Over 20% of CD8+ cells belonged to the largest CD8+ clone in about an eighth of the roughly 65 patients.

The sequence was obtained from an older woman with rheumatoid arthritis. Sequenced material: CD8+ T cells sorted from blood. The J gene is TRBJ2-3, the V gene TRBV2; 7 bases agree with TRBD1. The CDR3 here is CASRDTVDRF. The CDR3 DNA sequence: TGTGCCAGCAGGGACACTGTGGACAGGTTT. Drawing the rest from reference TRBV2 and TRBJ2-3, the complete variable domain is EPEVTQTPSHQVTQMGQEVILRCVPISNHLYFYWYRQILGQKVEFLVSFYNNEISEKSEIFDDQFSVERPDGSNFTLKIRSTKLEDSAMYFCASRDTVDRFGPGTRLTVL.